Below, one T cell receptor (beta chain) is given with its context. The record originates from a study of shared clonotypes between healthy human individuals. For the study at large: CD8 memory received one plate per donor, CD8 naive two, CD4 memory three and CD4 naive three.

Deep was the level used in running the assay. The DNA input per sorted-subset replicate PCR was approximately 210 ng, corresponding to roughly 30,000 T cell genomes. Assay used: immunoSEQ multiplex PCR; TCRdb lists only in-frame clones, some missing. Of over 400,000 clones detected, 90% to 97% appear once; the ten largest clones hold about 0.067%. The source of this sequence is a woman aged 25 to 39 in good health. Sequenced: naive CD4+ T cells sorted from blood. Subset here: CD45RA+ positively selected.

In DNA form, the CDR3 reads TGTGCCAGCAGCTTCATAGAGGCCCCAGGGACTGAAGCTTTCTTT. As protein: CASSFIEAPGTEAFF. V gene TRBV11-2 combines with J gene TRBJ1-1; possible D gene TRBD1, 5 bases. V lost 3 bases and J 5 bases, leaving 16 bases between the germline ends. The CDR3 totals 15 residues. The germline V gene has CDR1 SGHAT and CDR2 FQNNGV.